The 9 T cell receptor beta chains given below trace back to one sample, sequenced in a study of blood T cell repertoires in COVID-19. Sequencing used immunoSEQ multiplex PCR; TCRdb keeps in-frame clones, though not all of them. The sample shows 150,000 to 200,000 clones, around 90% of them seen only once. Sequences were obtained from PBMCs or T cells enriched from blood (not recorded which). The origin of the receptors is a woman between 18 and 30 years old who had recovered from COVID-19.

This rearrangement joins TRBV28 to TRBJ1-4, with 7 bases matching TRBD1. J was trimmed by 6 bases and V by 1 base; bases with no gene match: 5. The CDR3 has 15 amino acids. Germline V gene lookup returns CDR1 MDHEN and CDR2 SYDVKM. As DNA, the CDR3 is TGTGCCAGCAGTTTATTTTACAGGGGTGATGAAAAACTGTTTTTT. Amino acids: CASSLFYRGDEKLFF.

This chain uses TRBV10-3 with TRBJ2-7; D remains ambiguous. With 0 bases removed from V and 4 bases from J, the gap between germline ends came to 7 bases. This CDR3 comprises 13 residues. Germline V CDR1 and CDR2: ENHRY, SYGVKD. CDR3: CAISESSVYEQYF. In DNA, the CDR3 is TGTGCCATCAGTGAGTCGTCGGTATACGAGCAGTACTTC.

The rearrangement uses TRBV3-1 (or the pseudogene TRBV3-2) and TRBJ1-1, with a tentative D call TRBD1 (6 bases). Germline-derived CDR1 and CDR2 are LGHDT and YNNKEL (reference sequence). V gave up 9 bases and J gave up 1 base, with 15 bases separating them. The CDR3 covers 14 residues. The CDR3 sequence: CARGTPRTNTEAFF. CDR3 coding DNA: TGTGCCAGAGGGACACCCAGAACGAACACTGAAGCTTTCTTT.

The chain carries TRBV7-9 and TRBJ2-7; D is ambiguous. CDR3 length: 12 amino acids. V was cut by 4 bases and J by 7 bases, with 11 bases left in between. Germline-derived CDR1 and CDR2 are SEHNR and FQNEAQ (reference sequence). The CDR3 DNA reads TGTGCCAGCAGCTCGTCCACCAGGGAGCAGTACTTC. It is translated as CASSSSTREQYF.

The rearrangement joins TRBV10-3 to TRBJ2-1; TRBD2 agrees at 10 bases. The V segment lost 0 bases and the J segment 5 bases; nucleotides outside the gene matches: 13. Germline V gene lookup returns CDR1 ENHRY and CDR2 SYGVKD. CDR3 length equals 19 residues. CDR3 sequence: CAISESTPLLAGPNNEQFF. The CDR3, as DNA: TGTGCCATCAGTGAGTCGACGCCCTTACTAGCGGGGCCCAACAATGAGCAGTTCTTC.

As to this clone: Other DNA sequences in the same sample also yield this CDR3. The chain employs TRBV12-3 or TRBV12-4 and TRBJ1-1, with a tentative D call TRBD1 (5 bases). This CDR3 has 13 amino acids. V lost 3 bases to trimming and J lost 1 base, with 6 bases between them. CDR3 in amino acids: CASSLGQNTEAFF. In DNA form, the CDR3 reads TGTGCCAGCAGTTTGGGGCAGAACACTGAAGCTTTCTTT.

The chain combines TRBV11-2 with TRBJ2-3; 8 positions match TRBD1. The CDR3 runs to 15 residues. J lost 6 bases, V lost 8 bases, and 13 bases had no gene match. In germline, CDR1 is SGHAT, CDR2 FQNNGV. The CDR3 nucleotides are TGTGCCAGCTTAGGCGTCAGGGGGCGCGTGGATACGCAGTATTTT. Translated: CASLGVRGRVDTQYF.

The chain joins TRBV4-2 to TRBJ2-5; D unclear. Per the germline V gene, CDR1 is LGHNA and CDR2 is YNFKEQ. The CDR3 runs to 15 residues. Trimming took off 4 bases at V and 1 base at J, with 13 bases between the two ends. CDR3 bases: TGTGCCAGCAGCCCATTGGTAACAGTCCAAGAGACCCAGTACTTC. This translates into CASSPLVTVQETQYF.

The chain links TRBV5-1 to TRBJ1-4, with 11 nucleotides matching TRBD1. Unmatched junction bases numbered 4, after V lost 6 bases and J lost 6 bases. The germline gives CDR1 SGHRS, CDR2 YFSETQ. The CDR3 runs 14 residues. The CDR3 nucleotides read TGCGCCAGCAACCGGGACAGGGGGGATGAAAAACTGTTTTTT. As protein: CASNRDRGDEKLFF.